This entry concerns a single TCR beta chain. Its antigen is as yet unknown. This specimen comes from a study of cytomegalovirus exposure and HLA in healthy donors. As for the study in general: Earlier results showed roughly 120 million unique TCR beta sequences derived from roughly 200 million T cells. Findings and limits, study-wide: According to a later analysis, most TCR beta chains associated with CMV appeared HLA-restricted.

60 Vbeta and 13 Jbeta primers were used in PCR. Clones were sequenced by immunoSEQ multiplex PCR, and TCRdb holds only the in-frame ones, with some missing. The table lists 150,000 to 200,000 clones, 84% of them singletons. Per germline, CDR1 WSHSY and CDR2 SAAADI. The CDR3 runs to 11 residues. Trimming took off 6 bases at V and 6 bases at J, with 9 bases between the two ends. Sequenced material: PBMCs. This receptor was taken from a boy aged 5-17 years in good health and CMV-seronegative. The V call is TRBV10-2, the J call TRBJ2-7; D is possibly TRBD2 (6 bases). The CDR3 DNA sequence: TGCGCCAGCAGCCGGGACTTCGAGCAGTACTTC. Amino acids: CASSRDFEQYF.